This entry lists 26 T cell receptor beta chains sequenced from one sample in a study of T cells in Graves' hyperthyroidism and ophthalmopathy (dated by TCRdb to between 2018 and 2021). The library came from multiplex PCR. TCRdb names Illumina HiSeq 2000 as the instrument used. TCR beta CDR3 regions were amplified from RNA transcripts. For the first round of RT-PCR on the TCR CDR3, the HTBI primer set was used together with the Qiagen OneStep RT-PCR kit. Using fastp at Q25 and MiXCR, TCRdb reprocessed the public reads and kept productive beta chains. Each entry is one CDR3 protein sequence, shown with its most common DNA and genes. The sample includes around 720,000 distinct CDR3 sequences, with about 35% observed a single time. In total, the top ten clones hold approximately 31% of the sample. The sequenced sample was blood. Receptors originate from a woman aged 40 to 50 with Graves' hyperthyroidism.

This clonotype was seen a few times. The chain carries TRBV14 and TRBJ2-2; D is unresolved. CDR1 is SGHDN, CDR2 FVKESK, per germline. This CDR3 contains 17 residues. V was shortened by 1 base and J by 1 base, with 13 bases between the two germline ends. The CDR3 nucleotides are TGTGCCAGCAGCCAAGCCGGTTTCCTCGGGAACACCGGGGAGCTGTTTTTT. Translating gives CASSQAGFLGNTGELFF.

This clonotype was seen repeatedly, ten times or more. The chain carries TRBV19 and TRBJ1-3; D remains unclear. The germline V and J ends were trimmed by 11 bases and 4 bases, with 9 bases remaining between them. CDR1 LNHDA and CDR2 SQIVND come from the germline V gene (reference sequence). The CDR3 consists of 11 residues. This chain's CDR3 is CAGTSGNTIYF. Written as DNA, the CDR3 is TGTGCCGGAACCTCAGGAAACACCATATATTTT.

The CDR3 nucleotides read TGTGCCAGCAGCCAATCAGGGGTCAACACCATATATTTT. This codes for CASSQSGVNTIYF. V usage is TRBV3-1 and J usage is TRBJ1-3; a weak D match, TRBD1 (6 bases). Germline CDR1 reads LGHDT; CDR2 reads YNNKEL (reference sequence). Trimming took off 2 bases at V and 7 bases at J, with 9 bases between the two ends. The length of the CDR3 is 13 residues.

The J gene is TRBJ2-7, the V gene TRBV5-6; perhaps TRBD1 as D (6 bases). The CDR3 has 14 residues. Trimming took 0 bases from V and 5 from J, leaving 12 bases between them. CDR1 is SGHDT, CDR2 YYEEEE, per germline. As DNA, the CDR3 is TGTGCCAGCAGCTTGGGTCAGGGGAGCCACGAGCAGTACTTC. It translates to CASSLGQGSHEQYF.

Many counts were recorded for this clonotype. The chain is built from TRBV5-6 and TRBJ1-2; weak D call: TRBD1 (5 bases). The germline V gene encodes CDR1 SGHDT and CDR2 YYEEEE. The CDR3 is made up of 13 amino acids. The V end was cut by 6 bases, the J end by 5 bases, with 14 bases between. CDR3 in amino acids: CASTAGTAYGYTF. Here the CDR3 DNA reads TGTGCCAGCACTGCAGGGACGGCTTATGGCTACACCTTC. The full variable domain, completed using reference TRBV5-6 and TRBJ1-2, is DAGVTQSPTHLIKTRGQQVTLRCSPKSGHDTVSWYQQALGQGPQFIFQYYEEEERQRGNFPDRFSGHQFPNYSSELNVNALLLGDSALYLCASTAGTAYGYTFGSGTRLTVV.

The J gene is TRBJ2-5, the V gene TRBV6-4; TRBD1 matches at 8 bases. The junction had 9 bases not matched to a gene; V was cut back by 0 bases and J by 9 bases. Germline V lookup: CDR1 MRHNA, CDR2 SNTAGT. This CDR3 is 15 amino acids long. CDR3: CASSDSRTGYQPQYF. The CDR3 DNA sequence: TGTGCCAGCAGTGACTCTAGGACAGGGTATCAGCCCCAGTACTTC.

About this clonotype: Possible read error: a much larger clone is one base away. V is TRBV7-9 and J is TRBJ1-1; weak D call: TRBD1 (5 bases). Germline loops: CDR1 SEHNR, CDR2 FQNEAQ (reference sequence). This CDR3 has 15 amino acids. V shed 5 bases and J shed 7 bases, with 20 bases lying between them. CDR3 sequence: CASSPLQGEDIEAFF. The CDR3 region has the DNA TGTGCCAGCAGCCCTCTCCAGGGCGAGGACATTGAAGCTTTCTTT.

As to this clonotype: A read error is possible here, since a much larger clone lies one base away. The V and J genes are TRBV7-3 and TRBJ2-7; no reliable D call. The CDR3 runs 13 residues. Germline lookup yields CDR1 SGHTA and CDR2 FQGTGA. CDR3 sequence (DNA): TGTGCCAGCAGCCCGGAGCTTCCCTACGAGCAGCACTTC. It yields the protein CASSPELPYEQHF.

The chain has TRBV2 and TRBJ1-2; TRBD1 is a possible D gene (5 bases). The germline V gene has CDR1 SNHLY and CDR2 FYNNEI. The CDR3 is 14 residues long. The V end was cut by 11 bases, the J end by 4 bases, with 20 bases between. Here the CDR3 DNA reads TGTGCCGGCACGGGGGTAACGATGGGCTATGGCTACACCTTC. Its protein product is CAGTGVTMGYGYTF.

This clonotype was picked up many times. This chain connects TRBV6-5 to TRBJ1-5, with no clear D. The CDR3 runs to 14 residues. Germline V CDR1 and CDR2: MNHEY, SVGAGI. The ends were cut back, 6 bases at V and 4 bases at J, with 13 bases in the middle. The CDR3 DNA reads TGTGCCAGCAGATCCACGGGCTGGAATCAGCCCCAGCATTTT. It specifies CASRSTGWNQPQHF.

The chain combines TRBV10-3 with TRBJ2-2, with D unresolved. Trimming left V 10 bases short and J 1 base short, with 10 bases between. This CDR3 is 13 amino acids long. The germline V gene encodes CDR1 ENHRY and CDR2 SYGVKD. CDR3 in amino acids: CATSSMNTGELFF. CDR3 sequence (DNA): TGTGCCACCTCAAGCATGAACACCGGGGAGCTGTTTTTT.

Only a few counts were recorded for this clonotype. The chain joins TRBV5-4 to TRBJ1-1, with 7 bases fitting TRBD1. J gave up 4 bases and V 5 bases, and 5 bases lay outside the gene matches. The germline V gene encodes CDR1 SGHNT and CDR2 YYREEE (reference sequence). This CDR3 contains 13 residues. This CDR3 reads CASRIRQGTEAFF. For the CDR3, the DNA is TGTGCCAGCAGAATACGACAGGGCACTGAAGCTTTCTTT.

This clonotype was detected only a few times. This chain connects TRBV4-1 to TRBJ2-7; D unclear. The CDR3 length is 14 residues. From germline, CDR1 is MGHRA and CDR2 YSYEKL. V lost 1 base, J lost 7 bases, and 14 bases lay in between. The CDR3 DNA reads TGCGCCAGCAGCCAAGTTCACACGCGGCGGGAGCAGTACTTC. Translated, it gives CASSQVHTRREQYF.

The sample holds many counts of this clonotype. The chain employs TRBV20-1 and TRBJ2-5; D not certain. Germline values: CDR1 DFQATT, CDR2 SNEGSKA (reference sequence). Trimming pared 3 bases from V and 5 bases from J, leaving 13 bases between. The CDR3 is 13 residues long. This CDR3 reads CSARVDGRETQYF. CDR3 bases: TGCAGTGCTAGGGTTGACGGAAGGGAGACCCAGTACTTC.

The chain employs TRBV10-3 and TRBJ1-2; D gene ambiguous. This CDR3 is 13 amino acids long. CDR1 is ENHRY, CDR2 SYGVKD, per germline. V was shortened by 6 bases and J by 6 bases, with 14 bases between the two germline ends. The CDR3 nucleotides read TGTGCCATCAGAAATGACGGCGTTGATGGCTACACCTTC. Its translation: CAIRNDGVDGYTF.

The V and J genes are TRBV5-1 and TRBJ1-1, with TRBD1 identical over 7 bases. This CDR3 is 14 amino acids long. The V and J ends lost 5 bases and 3 bases, in that order; junction bases with no gene match: 7. Germline CDR1 and CDR2: SGHRS and YFSETQ. The CDR3 here is CASRQRQGDTEAFF. As DNA, the CDR3 is TGCGCCAGCAGACAAAGACAGGGCGACACTGAAGCTTTCTTT. The full variable domain, rest sourced from reference TRBV5-1 and TRBJ1-1, is KAGVTQTPRYLIKTRGQQVTLSCSPISGHRSVSWYQQTPGQGLQFLFEYFSETQRNKGNFPGRFSGRQFSNSRSEMNVSTLELGDSALYLCASRQRQGDTEAFFGQGTRLTVV.

Turning to this clonotype: A much larger clone lies a single base off, so this may be a read error. The chain employs TRBV7-9 and TRBJ1-5; D remains ambiguous. V lost 5 bases and J 9 bases, leaving 20 bases between the germline ends. CDR3 length: 15 residues. CDR1 SEHNR and CDR2 FQNEAQ come from the germline V gene (reference sequence). The chain's CDR3 is CASSHDRTRDRPQHF. DNA of the CDR3: TGTGCCAGCAGCCATGACCGGACGCGTGATCGGCCCCAGCATTTT.

The chain combines TRBV4-3 with TRBJ1-4, with D unclear. Germline CDR1 is LGHNA and CDR2 is YSLEER. This CDR3 has 13 amino acids. Trimming pared 0 bases from V and 8 bases from J, leaving 7 bases between. The CDR3 nucleotides read TGCGCCAGCAGCCAAGAGACCAGCGAAAAACTGTTTTTT. Translating it yields CASSQETSEKLFF.

The chain employs TRBV5-1 and TRBJ2-5; D is undetermined. The CDR3 length is 13 residues. Trimming removed 6 bases from V and 7 bases from J, with 16 bases in between. Germline V CDR1 and CDR2: SGHRS, YFSETQ. CDR3 nucleotide sequence: TGCGCCAGCACCCCGTATGGGATTGGGACCCAGTACTTC. Translated: CASTPYGIGTQYF.

This clonotype was detected ten times or more. This chain uses TRBV10-3 with TRBJ1-2, with a weak D call TRBD1 (6 bases). The CDR3 runs 12 residues. Trimming stripped 5 bases from V and 7 bases from J, with 11 bases between. Looked up from germline, CDR1 is ENHRY and CDR2 is SYGVKD. CDR3: CAISLQGAGYTF. CDR3 sequence (DNA): TGTGCCATCAGTTTACAGGGTGCTGGCTACACCTTC.

The chain links TRBV5-6 to TRBJ1-1, with a tentative D call TRBD1 (6 bases). Germline lookup yields CDR1 SGHDT and CDR2 YYEEEE. Trimming shortened V by 0 bases and J by 6 bases, and 15 bases separated the two germline ends. This CDR3 comprises 15 residues. CDR3 nucleotides: TGTGCCAGCAGCTTGGCCGCGGGGGGGGCGGCTGAAGCTTTCTTT. It yields the protein CASSLAAGGAAEAFF.

Many counts were recorded for this clonotype. This chain connects TRBV2 to TRBJ1-5, with no clear D. The length of the CDR3 is 13 residues. Trimming left V 6 bases short and J 4 bases short, with 10 bases between. From germline, CDR1 is SNHLY and CDR2 FYNNEI. The CDR3 DNA reads TGTGCCAGCAGCACATATGCGAATCAGCCCCAGCATTTT. Translation gives CASSTYANQPQHF.

The rearrangement uses TRBV7-2 and TRBJ2-7, with D tentatively TRBD1 (6 bases). The CDR3 is 14 amino acids. Trimming took off 5 bases at V and 2 bases at J, with 13 bases between the two ends. CDR1 and CDR2 from the germline V gene are SGHTA and FQGNSA. The CDR3, as DNA: TGTGCCAGCAGCCGGGACACACCAGCCTACGAGCAGTACTTC. The encoded protein is CASSRDTPAYEQYF. The variable domain in full, with the rest retrieved from reference TRBV7-2 and TRBJ2-7, is GAGVSQSPSNKVTEKGKDVELRCDPISGHTALYWYRQSLGQGLEFLIYFQGNSAPDKSGLPSDRFSAERTGGSVSTLTIQRTQQEDSAVYLCASSRDTPAYEQYFGPGTRLTVT.

This chain connects TRBV20-1 to TRBJ2-5; D uncertain. Matching the DNA end better, TRBJ2-1 makes the J call doubtful. This CDR3 region has 11 residues. CDR1 is DFQATT and CDR2 is SNEGSKA in the germline V gene (reference sequence). The CDR3 protein is CSVPVASEQFF. CDR3 bases: TGCAGTGTCCCAGTGGCGAGTGAGCAGTTCTTC.

This clonotype was found many times. The rearrangement uses TRBV7-2 and TRBJ2-5, with TRBD2 identical over 11 bases. The V segment lost 5 bases and the J segment 4 bases; nucleotides outside the gene matches: 9. The germline V gene encodes CDR1 SGHTA and CDR2 FQGNSA. The CDR3 totals 16 residues. The CDR3 DNA reads TGTGCCAGCAGCCAAAGGACTAGCGGGTCACGAGAGACCCAGTACTTC. It specifies CASSQRTSGSRETQYF.

The V call is TRBV19, the J call TRBJ1-1; D may be TRBD1 (5 bases). The V end lost 7 bases, the J end lost 4 bases, and 19 bases lay between the germline ends. The CDR3 has 15 residues. Per the germline V gene, CDR1 is LNHDA and CDR2 is SQIVND (reference sequence). The CDR3 DNA sequence: TGTGCCAGTACCCCCCGGGGCGCAGAGGGCACTGAAGCTTTCTTT. Amino acid sequence: CASTPRGAEGTEAFF.